The rows below give T cell receptor beta chains drawn from one sample of a study of cytomegalovirus exposure and HLA in healthy donors. The assay was immunoSEQ multiplex PCR, and TCRdb's table has in-frame clones only and misses some. The sample shows tens of thousands of clones, approximately 82% of them seen only once. Source material: PBMCs. The origin of the receptors is a woman in her late teens or twenties in good health and CMV-seronegative. CDR3s include the opening cysteine and the closing phenylalanine or tryptophan. A D gene is named only where the DNA matches it firmly. Not all rows give a size; the values are once, few, many and, for expanded clones, a class.

len	v_gene	j_gene	abundance	d_gene	CDR3aa	CDR3nt
15	TRBV5-1	TRBJ2-5	.	TRBD2	CASSLVAGGGETQYF	TGCGCCAGCAGCTTGGTCGCGGGGGGGGGAGAGACCCAGTACTTC
16	TRBV10-1	TRBJ1-1	few	.	CASSDATGRENTEAFF	TGCGCCAGCAGTGATGCTACAGGCAGGGAGAACACTGAAGCTTTCTTT
14	TRBV19	TRBJ2-1	.	TRBD1	CASSWGTGLNEQFF	TGTGCCAGTAGCTGGGGGACAGGGTTAAATGAGCAGTTCTTC
15	TRBV29-1	TRBJ2-5	.	TRBD2	CSVEADSGSEETQYF	TGCAGCGTTGAAGCCGATAGCGGGAGCGAAGAGACCCAGTACTTC
16	TRBV7-9	TRBJ2-6	.	.	CSSSPRQRSGANVLTF	TGTTCCAGCAGCCCCCGCCAGCGCTCTGGGGCCAACGTCCTGACTTTC
16	TRBV29-1	TRBJ1-4	.	.	CSVEDLRTALNEKLFF	TGCAGCGTTGAAGATCTTAGGACAGCTCTTAATGAAAAACTGTTTTTT
14	TRBV19	TRBJ1-4	.	TRBD1	CASSVQGAGEKLFF	TGTGCCAGTAGTGTCCAGGGGGCAGGGGAAAAACTGTTTTTT
14	TRBV5-1	TRBJ2-5	.	TRBD2	CASTPGGGPETQYF	TGCGCCAGCACCCCCGGGGGGGGGCCAGAGACCCAGTACTTC
18	TRBV4-3	TRBJ2-3	few	TRBD2	CAGSRERAAGGVSDTQYF	TGCGCCGGCAGCCGAGAGCGGGCAGCGGGAGGTGTTTCAGATACGCAGTATTTT
14	TRBV7-9	TRBJ1-2	.	.	CASSLSPGRYGYTF	TGTGCCAGCAGCTTATCCCCAGGGAGGTATGGCTACACCTTC
16	TRBV5-1	TRBJ1-1	.	.	CASSLAGQGAGTEAFF	TGCGCCAGCAGCTTGGCCGGTCAAGGGGCCGGCACTGAAGCTTTCTTT
15	TRBV6-1	TRBJ2-3	.	TRBD2	CASRSRAGAADTQYF	TGTGCCAGCAGGTCCAGGGCGGGAGCGGCAGATACGCAGTATTTT
16	TRBV9	TRBJ2-2	.	.	CASSVVPGSNTGELFF	TGTGCCAGCAGCGTAGTCCCAGGGTCGAACACCGGGGAGCTGTTTTTT
15	TRBV19	TRBJ2-3	.	.	CASSDWRVGTDTQYF	TGTGCCAGTAGTGACTGGCGCGTTGGCACAGATACGCAGTATTTT
12	TRBV9	TRBJ2-1	.	.	CASSPRVDEQFF	TGTGCCAGCAGCCCTCGCGTGGATGAGCAGTTCTTC
12	TRBV29-1	TRBJ1-2	.	TRBD1	CSGGQADYGYTF	TGCAGCGGTGGACAGGCGGACTATGGCTACACCTTC
17	TRBV9	TRBJ1-2	.	TRBD1	CASSPHTPGQGRDGYTF	TGTGCCAGCAGCCCCCACACACCGGGACAGGGAAGGGATGGCTACACCTTC
15	TRBV9	TRBJ2-5	.	TRBD1	CASSKGQVEQETQYF	TGTGCCAGCAGCAAAGGACAGGTGGAACAAGAGACCCAGTACTTC
15	TRBV6-6	TRBJ2-7	.	TRBD1	CASSYSGQGVDEQYF	TGTGCCAGCAGTTACTCTGGACAGGGGGTGGACGAGCAGTACTTC
14	TRBV30	TRBJ2-1	.	TRBD2	CAWSRASGTDEQFF	TGTGCCTGGAGTAGGGCTAGCGGGACCGATGAGCAGTTCTTC
15	TRBV19	TRBJ2-1	.	TRBD2	CASTNVAGSYNEQFF	TGTGCCAGTACCAACGTAGCGGGCTCATACAATGAGCAGTTCTTC
17	TRBV7-6	TRBJ1-2	.	.	CASSLANSEEPGHGYTF	TGTGCCAGCAGCTTAGCTAACTCGGAGGAACCTGGCCATGGCTACACCTTC
15	TRBV7-9	TRBJ1-4	.	TRBD1	CASSSQDRGEEKLFF	TGTGCCAGCAGCTCCCAGGACAGGGGAGAAGAAAAACTGTTTTTT
15	TRBV6-5	TRBJ1-1	once	.	CASSYSPGENTEAFF	TGTGCCAGCAGTTACTCGCCGGGGGAAAACACTGAAGCTTTCTTT
19	TRBV7-2	TRBJ1-2	.	.	CASSLVGGQENGRDYGYTF	TGTGCCAGCAGCTTAGTCGGAGGGCAGGAAAATGGTAGGGACTATGGCTACACCTTC
15	TRBV5-1	TRBJ2-6	.	.	CASSKAYSGANVLTF	TGCGCCAGCAGCAAAGCGTACTCTGGGGCCAACGTCCTGACTTTC